This TCR beta chain was captured by sequencing in a study of cytomegalovirus exposure and HLA in healthy donors. Study summary: Among the roughly 430 genotyped donors, 65% to 90% were placed in the Caucasian-associated ancestry cluster. Findings and limits, study-wide: Many donors carried some public TCRs, although rarity characterized most TCR sequences. Reports credit the classifier with highly specific, highly sensitive diagnosis of cytomegalovirus status.

Concerning this clone: Its antigen is unidentified.

Use of 60 Vbeta and 13 Jbeta primers characterized the PCR. Measured with immunoSEQ multiplex PCR; TCRdb has only the in-frame clones, and not every one. The repertoire consists of 150,000 to 200,000 clones, with roughly four fifths occurring once and the leading ten covering approximately 1%. In germline, CDR1 is MDHEN, CDR2 SYDVKM. This CDR3 spans 15 amino acids. Trimming at V came to 4 bases and at J to 1 base, leaving 4 bases not matched to a gene. V and J are TRBV28 and TRBJ1-5, with 7 bases that match TRBD1. The sequence came from a woman in her thirties or forties in good health and CMV-seronegative. Material: PBMCs. CDR3 nucleotide sequence: TGTGCCAGCAGTTCATACAGGGGCAGCAATCAGCCCCAGCATTTT. This encodes CASSSYRGSNQPQHF.